The rows below give T cell receptor beta chains drawn from one sample of a study of control samples from healthy donors and cancer patients. Produced via immunoSEQ multiplex PCR; TCRdb's table is partial and in-frame only. The sample consists of about 190,000 clones, over 80% of them appearing once. Sequencing used blood. These TCRs come from a man aged 18 to 29 in good health. Both conserved end residues are part of each CDR3. A D gene is named only where the DNA matches it firmly. Expanded clones get a size class; other rows say once, few or many, or leave the size out.

v_gene	j_gene	d_gene	abundance	CDR3nt	CDR3aa
TRBV14	TRBJ2-3	.	.	TGTGCCAGCAGCCAAGACTCTAACACCCTTAGCACAGATACGCAGTATTTT	CASSQDSNTLSTDTQYF
TRBV4-2	TRBJ2-2	TRBD1	.	TGTGCCAGCAGCCGACAGGGCGCCGGGGAGCTGTTTTTT	CASSRQGAGELFF
TRBV29-1	TRBJ2-3	TRBD2	.	TGCAGCGTAGGACTAGCGGGGGGGGTTTGGGGCACAGATACGCAGTATTTT	CSVGLAGGVWGTDTQYF
TRBV24-1	TRBJ2-2	.	once	TGTGCCACCAGTGATTTACAGGGCCTAACCGGGGAGCTGTTTTTT	CATSDLQGLTGELFF
TRBV5-5	TRBJ1-4	.	once	TGTGCCAGCAGCTTTGGAGGGACATTGAATGAAAAACTGTTTTTT	CASSFGGTLNEKLFF
TRBV19	TRBJ1-2	TRBD1	.	TGTGCCAGTAGTATCCCCGGGACAGGGGTGCACTATGGCTACACCTTC	CASSIPGTGVHYGYTF
TRBV7-2	TRBJ1-3	.	once	TGTGCCAGCAGCTTTGGTTATATCTCTGGAAACACCATATATTTT	CASSFGYISGNTIYF
TRBV27	TRBJ1-2	.	.	TGTGCCAGCAGTATACGGGTTGGGGATGGCTACACCTTC	CASSIRVGDGYTF
TRBV2	TRBJ1-1	.	.	TGTGCCAGCAGTCGCGAAGACGGCGGGAACACTGAAGCTTTCTTT	CASSREDGGNTEAFF
TRBV3-1/TRBV3-2	TRBJ1-5	.	few	TGTGCCAGCAGCCAAGTGAACGGTCCCAATCAGCCCCAGCATTTT	CASSQVNGPNQPQHF
TRBV5-5	TRBJ2-1	.	.	TGTGCCAGCAGCTTGGCTTCTAGCGTTGGGGTTGAGCAGTTCTTC	CASSLASSVGVEQFF
TRBV11-1	TRBJ1-1	TRBD1	.	TGTGCCAGCAGTCGACAGGGTAACACTGAAGCTTTCTTT	CASSRQGNTEAFF
TRBV7-3	TRBJ2-3	TRBD2	.	TGTGCCAGCAGTACCTCGGGGGGGACGGCAGATACGCAGTATTTT	CASSTSGGTADTQYF
TRBV4-1	TRBJ1-3	TRBD1	.	TGCGCCAGCAGCCGATGGACAGGGATGCTTGGAAACACCATATATTTT	CASSRWTGMLGNTIYF